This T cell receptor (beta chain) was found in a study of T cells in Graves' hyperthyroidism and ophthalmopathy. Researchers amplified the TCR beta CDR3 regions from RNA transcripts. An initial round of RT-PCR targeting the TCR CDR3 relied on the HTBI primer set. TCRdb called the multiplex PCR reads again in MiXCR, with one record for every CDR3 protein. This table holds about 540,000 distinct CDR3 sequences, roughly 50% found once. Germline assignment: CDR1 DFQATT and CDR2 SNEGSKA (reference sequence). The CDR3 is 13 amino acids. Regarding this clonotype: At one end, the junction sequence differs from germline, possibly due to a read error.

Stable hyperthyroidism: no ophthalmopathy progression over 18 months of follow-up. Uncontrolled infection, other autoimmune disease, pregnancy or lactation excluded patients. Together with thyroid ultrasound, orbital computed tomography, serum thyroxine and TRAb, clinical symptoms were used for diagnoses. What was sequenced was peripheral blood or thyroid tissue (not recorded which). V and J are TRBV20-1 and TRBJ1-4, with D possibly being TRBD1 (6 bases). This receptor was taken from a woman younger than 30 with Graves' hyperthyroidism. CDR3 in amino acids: CSAGDQGGIKLFF. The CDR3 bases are TGCAGTGCTGGAGATCAAGGGGGAATTAAGCTGTTTTTT.